The clone carrying this T cell receptor beta chain came up a few times. The data originate from a study of blood T cell repertoires in COVID-19. Study-level information: The origin of the acute and convalescent COVID-19 samples was the United States, Italy and Spain.

Enrollees, roughly 18 to 89 years old, lived in around 23 US areas. The table came from immunoSEQ multiplex PCR; TCRdb's copy has only in-frame clones and leaves some out. The sample consists of roughly 370,000 clones, around nine tenths of them appearing once. The CDR3 totals 14 residues. The V and J ends lost 3 bases and 0 bases respectively, with 3 bases between them. The germline gives CDR1 MNHEY, CDR2 SMNVEV (reference sequence). Sequencing was carried out using PBMCs or T cells enriched from blood (not recorded which). The chain links TRBV27 to TRBJ1-6; D not resolved. The receptor comes from a woman between 50 and 59 years old who had recovered from COVID-19. In nucleotides, the CDR3 is TGTGCCAGCAGTTTCAGCTCCTATAATTCACCCCTCCACTTT. Translating it yields CASSFSSYNSPLHF.